This record covers a single TCR beta chain. Its antigen is currently unknown. The sample comes from a study of blood T cells in healthy people across ages. The overall study: Through template switching, about one barcoded beta molecule was captured per two T cells, as measured in model experiments.

General observations from the study: Unsorted PBMCs prevented conclusive naive versus antigen-experienced comparison. Donor CMV status was unknown, possibly confounding expanded clonotype changes. Long-lived donors exceeded aged donors in naive CD4+ cells and diversity.

The CDR3 has 16 residues. Germline CDR1 SGHTA, CDR2 FQGNSA. V lost 2 bases and J lost 5; bases outside the gene matches: 9. The authors ran a second PCR of about 7 to 11 cycles using a sample-barcoded 5' primer and a J-beta primer mix. TCRdb reanalysed the 5' RACE reads using MiXCR and keeps one entry per CDR3 protein. This sample has around 690,000 distinct CDR3 sequences, with about 53% found just once. The sequenced sample consisted of blood. The TCR comes from a man aged 60-69 years in good health. The rearrangement uses TRBV7-2 and TRBJ2-3; 8 nucleotides line up with TRBD1. Here the CDR3 DNA reads TGTGCCAGCAGCTTACTCGGGCAGGGGGCTGGAGATACGCAGTATTTT. Translation gives CASSLLGQGAGDTQYF.